Below are 11 T cell receptor beta chains sequenced from a single sample in a study of somatic mutations in cytotoxic T cells in rheumatoid arthritis. Using immunoSEQ multiplex PCR, the repertoire was profiled, and TCRdb retains in-frame clones only, with some absent. This sample has 10,000 to 15,000 clones, with 78% found just once. The sample consisted of CD8+ T cells sorted from blood. The receptor set was obtained from an adult with rheumatoid arthritis.

This rearrangement joins TRBV11-3 to TRBJ2-7; 7 bases match TRBD2. J gave up 6 bases and V 3 bases, and 8 bases lay outside the gene matches. CDR3 size: 14 residues. Germline lookup yields CDR1 SGHNT and CDR2 YENEEA. CDR3 residues: CASSFSEGGVEQYF. CDR3 nucleotides: TGTGCCAGCAGCTTTTCGGAGGGAGGGGTCGAGCAGTACTTC.

A few counts support this clone. This sequence joins TRBV4-2 and TRBJ2-2, with 7 nucleotides matching TRBD2. CDR3 length equals 18 residues. Trimming cost V 0 bases and J 4 bases; bases outside gene matches: 11. CDR1 LGHNA and CDR2 YNFKEQ come from the germline V gene. The CDR3 region has the DNA TGTGCCAGCAGCCAAGACCGAGGGGCGGGAGTCAGCACCGGGGAGCTGTTTTTT. It translates to CASSQDRGAGVSTGELFF.

The rearrangement links TRBV29-1 to TRBJ2-3; D gene ambiguous. This CDR3 has 16 amino acids. Trimming removed 8 bases at V and 4 bases at J, with 25 bases between. CDR1 SQVTM and CDR2 ANQGSEA come from the germline V gene. CDR3 nucleotides: TGCAGCCTCGAGTTGCCCGGACCCCGGGTGGCAGATACGCAGTATTTT. It specifies CSLELPGPRVADTQYF.

This chain links TRBV6-1 with TRBJ2-2, with D unclear. Germline assignment: CDR1 MNHNS and CDR2 SASEGT. CDR3 length: 13 amino acids. The V end lost 4 bases, the J end lost 4 bases, and 7 bases lay between the germline ends. CDR3 DNA: TGTGCCAGCAGTGCTTGGCTCACCGGGGAGCTGTTTTTT. It translates to CASSAWLTGELFF.

The chain couples TRBV9 to TRBJ2-2; D not certain. The CDR3 runs 13 residues. V lost 0 bases, J lost 5 bases, and 5 bases lay in between. Germline V gene data show CDR1 as SGDLS and CDR2 as YYNGEE. The CDR3 sequence is CASSVERTGELFF. The CDR3 nucleotides read TGTGCCAGCAGCGTAGAACGGACCGGGGAGCTGTTTTTT.

A few counts support this clone. The V and J genes are TRBV10-3 and TRBJ1-1; D is unresolved. Germline assignment: CDR1 ENHRY and CDR2 SYGVKD. The CDR3 consists of 14 residues. V dropped 3 bases and J dropped 5 bases, with 13 bases sitting between them. CDR3: CAISEVGGQTEAFF. CDR3 nucleotide sequence: TGTGCCATCAGTGAAGTAGGAGGGCAAACTGAAGCTTTCTTT.

The rearrangement joins TRBV5-1 to TRBJ2-1; the D is unclear. CDR1 and CDR2 (germline): SGHRS, YFSETQ. The CDR3 totals 12 residues. Trimming took 0 bases from V and 9 from J, leaving 7 bases between them. As DNA, the CDR3 is TGCGCCAGCAGCTTGGGTTGGACTGAGCAGTTCTTC. Its translation: CASSLGWTEQFF.

The sample holds one count of this clone. This sequence joins TRBV6-6 and TRBJ1-1; D gene ambiguous. The V gene lost 3 bases and the J gene lost 3 bases, with 11 bases spanning the gap. The CDR3 runs to 14 residues. The germline gives CDR1 MNHNY, CDR2 SVGAGI (reference sequence). The CDR3 here is CASSYTGYYTEAFF. Here the CDR3 DNA reads TGTGCCAGCAGTTATACGGGATATTACACTGAAGCTTTCTTT.

The chain has TRBV9 and TRBJ2-1; 8 nucleotides match TRBD2. CDR1 SGDLS and CDR2 YYNGEE come from the germline V gene. The CDR3 runs to 16 residues. The V and J ends lost 4 bases and 4 bases, in that order; junction bases with no gene match: 10. CDR3 bases: TGTGCCAGCAGCCAGTGGGAACTAGCGGCATACAATGAGCAGTTCTTC. Its protein product is CASSQWELAAYNEQFF.

The chain uses TRBV29-1 and TRBJ2-7; D is perhaps TRBD1 (6 bases). CDR1 is SQVTM and CDR2 is ANQGSEA in the germline V gene. The germline V and J ends were trimmed by 7 bases and 1 base, with 11 bases remaining between them. The length of the CDR3 is 12 residues. CDR3 protein: CSASQGSYEQYF. CDR3 DNA sequence: TGCAGCGCCTCACAGGGTTCCTACGAGCAGTACTTC.

The chain employs TRBV21-1 and TRBJ2-1; TRBD2 is the table's D call, not checked against the DNA. TRBV21-1 is reported as a pseudogene. The CDR3 covers 16 residues. The CDR3 reads CASGFTSGDSYNEQFF. In DNA, the CDR3 is TGTGCCAGCGGTTTCACTAGCGGGGACTCCTACAATGAGCAGTTCTTC.